This T cell receptor beta chain was retrieved from a study of vaccination and CD4 T cells after COVID-19. This clonotype has just a few counts. The antigen is not known. CDR3 length equals 18 residues. Trimming took 2 bases from V and 0 from J, leaving 14 bases between them. Germline CDR1 is MNHEY and CDR2 is SVGEGT. An Oncomine TCR Beta short-read assay was used to sequence the DNA from cultured CD4+ T cells. Extraction of genomic DNA was performed on cultured CD4+ T cells. Using its own MiXCR run on the PCR reads, TCRdb lists one record per CDR3 protein. The sample lists roughly 9,300 distinct CDR3 sequences; less than 40% were seen once. Treatment here: approximately nine-day PBMC culture with coronavirus spike peptide pools or control peptides (ViraFEST assay). CD4+ T cells that came from the unexposed donor were collected before the COVID-19 pandemic (2011-2018). Whenever cell numbers allowed, CD4+ T cells from unexposed donors were probed with SARS-CoV-2 S/N and four cold-coronavirus spikes.

This receptor was obtained from a human donor in good health. Source material: CD4+ T cells from blood, cultured in vitro. The chain carries TRBV6-2 or TRBV6-3 and TRBJ2-6; possibly TRBD2 for D (5 bases). The CDR3 sequence is CASSYGLGQNSGANVLTF. In DNA form, the CDR3 reads TGTGCCAGCAGTTACGGACTTGGCCAAAACTCTGGGGCCAACGTCCTGACTTTC.